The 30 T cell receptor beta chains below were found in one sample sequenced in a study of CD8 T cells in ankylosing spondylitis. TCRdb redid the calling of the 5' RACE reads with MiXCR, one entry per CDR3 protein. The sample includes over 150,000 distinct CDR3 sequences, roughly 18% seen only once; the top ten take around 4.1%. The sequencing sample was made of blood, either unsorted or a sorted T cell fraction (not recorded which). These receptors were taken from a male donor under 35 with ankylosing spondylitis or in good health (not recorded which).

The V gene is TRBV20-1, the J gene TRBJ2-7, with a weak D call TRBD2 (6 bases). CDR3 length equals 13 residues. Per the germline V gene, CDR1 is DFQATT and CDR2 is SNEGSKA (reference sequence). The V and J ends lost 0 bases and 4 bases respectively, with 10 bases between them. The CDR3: CSARDHAGYEQYV. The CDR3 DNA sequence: TGCAGTGCTAGAGATCATGCGGGGTACGAGCAGTACGTC.

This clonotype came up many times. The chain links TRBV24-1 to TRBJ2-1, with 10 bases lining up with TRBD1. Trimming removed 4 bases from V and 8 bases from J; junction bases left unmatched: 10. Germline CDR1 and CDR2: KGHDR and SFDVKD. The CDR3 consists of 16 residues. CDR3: CATSDNRDRGLYEQFF. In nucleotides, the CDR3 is TGTGCCACCAGTGACAACCGGGACAGGGGTTTGTATGAGCAGTTCTTC.

DNA for the CDR3: TGCGCCAGCAGCTTGGTATTTGAGGGATCCTACGAGCAGTACTTC. Encoded protein: CASSLVFEGSYEQYF. The chain links TRBV5-1 to TRBJ2-7; maybe TRBD2 (5 bases). The CDR3 totals 15 residues. Germline values: CDR1 SGHRS, CDR2 YFSETQ. V was cut by 0 bases and J by 1 base, with 11 bases left in between.

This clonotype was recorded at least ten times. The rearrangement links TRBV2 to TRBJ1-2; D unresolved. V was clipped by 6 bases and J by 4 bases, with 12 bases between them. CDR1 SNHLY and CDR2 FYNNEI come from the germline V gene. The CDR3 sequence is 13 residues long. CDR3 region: CASRGSAFYGYTF. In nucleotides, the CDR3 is TGTGCCAGCAGGGGTTCGGCATTCTATGGCTACACCTTC. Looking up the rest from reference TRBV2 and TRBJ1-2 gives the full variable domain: EPEVTQTPSHQVTQMGQEVILRCVPISNHLYFYWYRQILGQKVEFLVSFYNNEISEKSEIFDDQFSVERPDGSNFTLKIRSTKLEDSAMYFCASRGSAFYGYTFGSGTRLTVV.

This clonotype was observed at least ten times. DNA for the CDR3: TGTGCCAGCAGTTTGGGCAGGGGGGCCTACGAGCAGTACTTC. It translates to CASSLGRGAYEQYF. This chain links TRBV27 with TRBJ2-7; D possibly corresponds to TRBD1 (7 bases). CDR3 length equals 14 residues. Germline V gives CDR1 MNHEY, CDR2 SMNVEV (reference sequence). With 3 bases removed from V and 2 bases from J, the gap between germline ends came to 11 bases.

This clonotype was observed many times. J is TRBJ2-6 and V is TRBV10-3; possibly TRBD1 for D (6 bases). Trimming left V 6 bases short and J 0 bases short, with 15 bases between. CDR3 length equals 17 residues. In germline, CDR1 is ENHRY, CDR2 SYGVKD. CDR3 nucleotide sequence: TGTGCCATCAGAGGGCGAACAGGGAGCTCTGGGGCCAACGTCCTGACTTTC. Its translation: CAIRGRTGSSGANVLTF.

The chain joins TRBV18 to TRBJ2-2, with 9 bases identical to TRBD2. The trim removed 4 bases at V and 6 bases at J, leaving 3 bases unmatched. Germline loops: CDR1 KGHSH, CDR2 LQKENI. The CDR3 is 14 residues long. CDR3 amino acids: CASSRTSESGELFF. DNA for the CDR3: TGTGCCAGCTCACGGACTAGCGAGTCCGGGGAGCTGTTTTTT.

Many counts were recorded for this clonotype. DNA of the CDR3: TGTGCCAGCAGCTTCCGGGCGGCTGGGGCCAACGTCCTGACTTTC. Amino acid sequence: CASSFRAAGANVLTF. The rearrangement uses TRBV5-6 and TRBJ2-6, with D unresolved. V was clipped by 2 bases and J by 2 bases, with 8 bases between them. Germline V gene lookup returns CDR1 SGHDT and CDR2 YYEEEE. The CDR3 is 15 amino acids.

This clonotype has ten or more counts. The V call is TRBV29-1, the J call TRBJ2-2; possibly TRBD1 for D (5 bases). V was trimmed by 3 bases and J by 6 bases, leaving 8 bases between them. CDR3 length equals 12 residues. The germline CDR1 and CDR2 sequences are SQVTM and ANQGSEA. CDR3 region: CSVDRGAGELFF. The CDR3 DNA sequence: TGCAGCGTTGATAGGGGCGCCGGGGAGCTGTTTTTT.

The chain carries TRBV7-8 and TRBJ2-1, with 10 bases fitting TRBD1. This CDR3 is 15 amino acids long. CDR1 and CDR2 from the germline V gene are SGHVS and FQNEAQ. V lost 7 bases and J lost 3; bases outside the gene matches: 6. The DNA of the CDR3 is TGTGCCAGCACCGGAGGGACAGGGGTCTACAATGAGCAGTTCTTC. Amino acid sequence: CASTGGTGVYNEQFF.

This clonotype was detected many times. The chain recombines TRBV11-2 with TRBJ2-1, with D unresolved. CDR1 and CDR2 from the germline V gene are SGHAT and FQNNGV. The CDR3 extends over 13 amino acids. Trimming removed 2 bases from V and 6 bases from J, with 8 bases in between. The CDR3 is CASSLYTPNEQFF. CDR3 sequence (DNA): TGTGCCAGCAGCTTATACACCCCCAATGAGCAGTTCTTC.

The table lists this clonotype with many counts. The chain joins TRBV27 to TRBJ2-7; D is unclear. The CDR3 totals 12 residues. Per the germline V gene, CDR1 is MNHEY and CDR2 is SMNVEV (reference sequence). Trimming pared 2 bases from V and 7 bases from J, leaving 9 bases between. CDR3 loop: CASSLNYREQYF. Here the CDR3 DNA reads TGTGCCAGCAGTTTAAATTATAGAGAGCAGTACTTC.

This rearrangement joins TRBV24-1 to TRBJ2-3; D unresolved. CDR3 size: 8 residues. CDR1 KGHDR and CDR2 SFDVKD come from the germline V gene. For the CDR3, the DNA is TGTGCACCGAGTACGCAGTATTTT. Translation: CAPSTQYF.

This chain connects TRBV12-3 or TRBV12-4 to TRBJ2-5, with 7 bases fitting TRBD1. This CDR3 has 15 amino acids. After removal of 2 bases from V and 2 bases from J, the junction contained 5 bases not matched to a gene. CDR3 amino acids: CASSLRPGQQETQYF. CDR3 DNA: TGTGCCAGCAGTTTAAGGCCGGGACAGCAAGAGACCCAGTACTTC.

CDR3 bases: TGCAGCGTTGCTTTCGGCTCCGAGCAGTACTTC. This codes for CSVAFGSEQYF. This chain joins TRBV29-1 and TRBJ2-7; D unclear. The germline V gene encodes CDR1 SQVTM and CDR2 ANQGSEA. The CDR3 contains 11 residues. V lost 4 bases and J 6 bases, leaving 10 bases between the germline ends.

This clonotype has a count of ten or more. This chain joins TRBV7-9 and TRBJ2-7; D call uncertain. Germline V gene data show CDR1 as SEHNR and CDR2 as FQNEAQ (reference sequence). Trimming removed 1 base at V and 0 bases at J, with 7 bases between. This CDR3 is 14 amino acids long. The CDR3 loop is CASSLGVRSYEQYF. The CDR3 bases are TGTGCCAGCAGCTTAGGGGTCCGCTCCTACGAGCAGTACTTC.

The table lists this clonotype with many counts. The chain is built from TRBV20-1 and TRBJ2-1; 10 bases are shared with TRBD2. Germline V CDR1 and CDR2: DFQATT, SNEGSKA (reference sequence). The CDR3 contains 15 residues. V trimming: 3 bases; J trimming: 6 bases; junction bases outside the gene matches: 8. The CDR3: CSASHPASGSNEQFF. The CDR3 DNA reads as TGCAGTGCTAGTCATCCGGCTAGCGGGAGCAATGAGCAGTTCTTC.

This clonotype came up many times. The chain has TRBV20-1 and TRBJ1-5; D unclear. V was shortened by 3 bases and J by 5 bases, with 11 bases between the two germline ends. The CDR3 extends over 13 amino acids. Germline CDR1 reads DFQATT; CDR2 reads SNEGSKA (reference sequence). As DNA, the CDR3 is TGCAGTGCTAGTTTGGGCAACTATCAGCCCCAGCATTTT. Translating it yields CSASLGNYQPQHF.

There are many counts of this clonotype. The CDR3 is CASSLGTEPQKTQYF. The DNA for the CDR3 is TGTGCCAGCAGCTTAGGGACTGAGCCCCAGAAGACCCAGTACTTC. This chain links TRBV7-9 with TRBJ2-5; the D gene is possibly TRBD2 (5 bases). CDR1 and CDR2 (germline): SEHNR, FQNEAQ (reference sequence). V shed 1 base and J shed 6 bases, with 15 bases lying between them. CDR3 size: 15 residues.

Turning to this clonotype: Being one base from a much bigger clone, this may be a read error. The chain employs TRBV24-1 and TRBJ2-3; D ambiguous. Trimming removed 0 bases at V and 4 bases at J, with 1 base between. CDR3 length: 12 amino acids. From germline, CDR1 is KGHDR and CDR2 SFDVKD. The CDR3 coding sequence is TGTGCCACCAGTGATTTGCCAGATACGCAGTATTTT. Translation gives CATSDLPDTQYF.

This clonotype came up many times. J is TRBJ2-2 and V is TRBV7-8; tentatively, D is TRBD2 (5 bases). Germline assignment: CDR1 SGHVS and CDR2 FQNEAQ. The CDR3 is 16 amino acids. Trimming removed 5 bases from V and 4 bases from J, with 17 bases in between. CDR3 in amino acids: CASSPTRGTATGELFF. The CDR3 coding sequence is TGTGCCAGCAGCCCAACCCGGGGAACAGCCACCGGGGAGCTGTTTTTT.

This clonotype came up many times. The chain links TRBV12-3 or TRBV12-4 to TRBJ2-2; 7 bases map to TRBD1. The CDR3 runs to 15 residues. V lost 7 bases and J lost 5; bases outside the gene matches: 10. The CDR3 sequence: CASISRDSQTGELFF. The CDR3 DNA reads TGTGCCAGCATTTCCCGGGACAGCCAGACCGGGGAGCTGTTTTTT.

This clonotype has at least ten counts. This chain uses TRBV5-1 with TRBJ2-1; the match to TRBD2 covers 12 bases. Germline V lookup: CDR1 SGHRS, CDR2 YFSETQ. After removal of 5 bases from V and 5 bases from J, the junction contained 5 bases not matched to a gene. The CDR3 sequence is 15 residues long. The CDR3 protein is CASSRRLAGDNEQFF. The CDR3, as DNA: TGCGCCAGCAGTCGACGACTAGCGGGAGACAATGAGCAGTTCTTC. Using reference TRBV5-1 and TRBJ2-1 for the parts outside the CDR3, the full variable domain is KAGVTQTPRYLIKTRGQQVTLSCSPISGHRSVSWYQQTPGQGLQFLFEYFSETQRNKGNFPGRFSGRQFSNSRSEMNVSTLELGDSALYLCASSRRLAGDNEQFFGPGTRLTVL.

Here the CDR3 DNA reads TGCAGCGCATCCTCCGGGACAGGGACCGGTGAGCAGTTCTTC. This translates into CSASSGTGTGEQFF. The chain recombines TRBV29-1 with TRBJ2-1; 9 nucleotides align to TRBD1. The CDR3 loop spans 14 amino acids. The J segment lost 9 bases and the V segment lost 7 bases, leaving 13 bases of the junction unmatched. The germline CDR1 and CDR2 sequences are SQVTM and ANQGSEA.

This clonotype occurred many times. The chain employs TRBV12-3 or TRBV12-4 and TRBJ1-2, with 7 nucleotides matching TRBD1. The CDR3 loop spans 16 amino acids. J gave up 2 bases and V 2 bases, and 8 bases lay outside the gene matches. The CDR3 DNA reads TGTGCCAGCAGTTTACTCCGCCGGACAGGAAACTATGGCTACACCTTC. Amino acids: CASSLLRRTGNYGYTF.

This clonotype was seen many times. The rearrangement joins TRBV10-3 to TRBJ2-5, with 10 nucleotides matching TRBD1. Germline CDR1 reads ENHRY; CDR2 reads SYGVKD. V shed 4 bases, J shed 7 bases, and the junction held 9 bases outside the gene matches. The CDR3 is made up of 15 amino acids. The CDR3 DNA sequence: TGTGCCATCAGTGGTGGGACAGGGGCCATCATGACCCAGTACTTC. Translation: CAISGGTGAIMTQYF.

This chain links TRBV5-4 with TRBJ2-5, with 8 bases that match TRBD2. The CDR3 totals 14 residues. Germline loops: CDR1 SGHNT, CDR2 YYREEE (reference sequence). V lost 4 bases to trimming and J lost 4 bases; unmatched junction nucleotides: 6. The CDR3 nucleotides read TGTGCCAGCAGCGCACGGGGGGGGCCAGAGACCCAGTACTTC. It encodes CASSARGGPETQYF.

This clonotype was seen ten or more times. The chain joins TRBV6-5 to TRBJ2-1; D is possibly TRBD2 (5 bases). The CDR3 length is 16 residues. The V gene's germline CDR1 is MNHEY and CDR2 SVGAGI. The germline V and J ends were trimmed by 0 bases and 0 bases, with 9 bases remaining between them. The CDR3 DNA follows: TGTGCCAGCAGTTACTCGACTGGGAGCTCCTACAATGAGCAGTTCTTC. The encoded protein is CASSYSTGSSYNEQFF.

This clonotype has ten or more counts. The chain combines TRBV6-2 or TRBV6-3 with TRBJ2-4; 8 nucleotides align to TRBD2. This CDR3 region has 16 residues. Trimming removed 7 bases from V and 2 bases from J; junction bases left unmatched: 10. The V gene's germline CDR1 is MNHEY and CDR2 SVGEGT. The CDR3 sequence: CASNTSQRGSKNIQYF. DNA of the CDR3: TGTGCCAGCAATACCTCGCAGCGGGGGTCCAAAAACATTCAGTACTTC.

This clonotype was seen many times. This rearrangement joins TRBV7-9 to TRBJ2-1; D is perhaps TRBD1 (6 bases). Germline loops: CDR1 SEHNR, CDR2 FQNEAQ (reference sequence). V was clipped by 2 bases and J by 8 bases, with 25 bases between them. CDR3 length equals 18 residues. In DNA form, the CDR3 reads TGTGCCAGCAGCTTATCGGGGCGAATTGGTGGCAGGGGCGATGAGCAGTTCTTC. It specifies CASSLSGRIGGRGDEQFF.